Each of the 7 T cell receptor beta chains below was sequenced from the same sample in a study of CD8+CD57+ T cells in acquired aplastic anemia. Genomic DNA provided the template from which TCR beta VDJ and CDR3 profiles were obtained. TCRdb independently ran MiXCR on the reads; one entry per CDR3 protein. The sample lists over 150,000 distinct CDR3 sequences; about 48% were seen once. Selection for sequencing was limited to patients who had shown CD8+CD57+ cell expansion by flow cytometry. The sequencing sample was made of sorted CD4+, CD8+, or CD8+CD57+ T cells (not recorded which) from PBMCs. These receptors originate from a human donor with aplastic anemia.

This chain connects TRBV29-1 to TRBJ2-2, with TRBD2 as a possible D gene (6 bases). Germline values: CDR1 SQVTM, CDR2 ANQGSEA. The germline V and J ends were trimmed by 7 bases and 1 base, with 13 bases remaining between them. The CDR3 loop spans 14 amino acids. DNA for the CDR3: TGCAGCGCCCGAGACGGGGGGAACACCGGGGAGCTGTTTTTT. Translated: CSARDGGNTGELFF.

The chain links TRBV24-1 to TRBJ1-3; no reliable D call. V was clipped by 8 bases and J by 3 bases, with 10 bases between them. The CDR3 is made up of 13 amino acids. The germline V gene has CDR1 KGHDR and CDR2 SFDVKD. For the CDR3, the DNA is TGTGCCACCAATGACCTGAATGGAAACACCATATATTTT. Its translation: CATNDLNGNTIYF.

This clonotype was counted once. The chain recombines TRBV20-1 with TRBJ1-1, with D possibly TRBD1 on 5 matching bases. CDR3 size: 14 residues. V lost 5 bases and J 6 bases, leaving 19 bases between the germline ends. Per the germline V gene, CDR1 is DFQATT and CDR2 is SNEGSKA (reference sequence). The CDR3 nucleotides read TGCAGTGCTGGAGTGATGGTTTCGGGGCCTGAAGCTTTCTTT. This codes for CSAGVMVSGPEAFF.

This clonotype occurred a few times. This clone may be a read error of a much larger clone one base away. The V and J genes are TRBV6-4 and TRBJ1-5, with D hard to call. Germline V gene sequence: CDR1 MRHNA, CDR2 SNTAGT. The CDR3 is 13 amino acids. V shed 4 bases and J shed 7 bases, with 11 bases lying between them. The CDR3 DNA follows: TGTGCCAGCAGTGCCGTGGCGACACAGCCCCAGCATTTT. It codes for CASSAVATQPQHF.

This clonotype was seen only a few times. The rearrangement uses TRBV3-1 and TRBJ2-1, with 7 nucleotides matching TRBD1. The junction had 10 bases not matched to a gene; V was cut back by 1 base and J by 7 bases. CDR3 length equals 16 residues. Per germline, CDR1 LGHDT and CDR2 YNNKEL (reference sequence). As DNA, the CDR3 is TGTGCCAGCAGCCAAGTCCGAATTACAGGGGCAAATGAGCAGTTCTTC. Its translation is CASSQVRITGANEQFF.

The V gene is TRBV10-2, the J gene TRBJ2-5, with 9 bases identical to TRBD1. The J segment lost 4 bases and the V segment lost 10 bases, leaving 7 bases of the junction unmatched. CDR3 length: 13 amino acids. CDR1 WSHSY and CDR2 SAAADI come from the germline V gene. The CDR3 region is CATWDRERETQYF. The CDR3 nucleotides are TGCGCCACTTGGGACAGGGAAAGAGAGACCCAGTACTTC.

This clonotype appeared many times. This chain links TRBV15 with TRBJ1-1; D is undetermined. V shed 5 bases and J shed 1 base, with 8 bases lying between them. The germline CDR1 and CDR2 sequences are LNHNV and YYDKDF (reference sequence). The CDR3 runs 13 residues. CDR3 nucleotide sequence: TGTGCCACCAGCCTAACGGGGAACACTGAAGCTTTCTTT. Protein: CATSLTGNTEAFF.